Following are 4 T cell receptor beta chains from one sample sequenced in a study of vaccination and CD4 T cells after COVID-19. These receptors' antigens are unknown. Stated time point: late sampling 161 to 241 days after vaccination in three convalescent patients. As to treatment: approximately 9-day PBMC culture with coronavirus spike peptide pools or control peptides (ViraFEST assay). The Oncomine TCR Beta short-read assay was what sequenced the DNA obtained from cultured CD4+ T cells. TCRdb independently ran MiXCR on the PCR reads; one entry per CDR3 protein. This sample yields 20,000 to 25,000 distinct CDR3 sequences, of which about 46% are seen a single time; about 12% belongs to the top ten. Here the sequenced sample was CD4+ T cells from blood, cultured in vitro, taken about 7 months after SARS-CoV-2 vaccination. These receptors all come from a human donor who had recovered from COVID-19.

This sequence joins TRBV6-1 and TRBJ1-1; D gene uncertain. Trimming took 5 bases from V and 0 from J, leaving 4 bases between them. Germline V gives CDR1 MNHNS, CDR2 SASEGT. This CDR3 is built from 12 residues. This CDR3 reads CASSLLNTEAFF. Here the CDR3 DNA reads TGTGCCAGCAGTCTACTGAACACTGAAGCTTTCTTT.

The CDR3 DNA is TGTGCCAGCAGCTTCCCCGGAACTACCGAGCAGTACTTC. This sequence encodes CASSFPGTTEQYF. The chain joins TRBV5-4 to TRBJ2-7; D is uncertain. The CDR3 totals 13 residues. The germline V gene encodes CDR1 SGHNT and CDR2 YYREEE (reference sequence). Trimming took 2 bases from V and 6 from J, leaving 12 bases between them.

J is TRBJ2-1 and V is TRBV11-3; D possibly uses TRBD1 or TRBD2 (5 bases each). Trimming stripped 5 bases from V and 2 bases from J, with 10 bases between. Germline CDR1 is SGHNT and CDR2 is YENEEA. The length of the CDR3 is 14 residues. The CDR3 sequence: CASSTGTAYNEQFF. CDR3 nucleotides: TGTGCCAGCAGCACCGGGACCGCCTACAATGAGCAGTTCTTC.

The chain recombines TRBV20-1 with TRBJ2-7, with 11 bases that match TRBD1. This CDR3 contains 16 residues. The J segment lost 3 bases and the V segment lost 0 bases, leaving 7 bases of the junction unmatched. CDR1 is DFQATT and CDR2 is SNEGSKA in the germline V gene (reference sequence). The CDR3 reads CSARDVRGQGGYEQYF. In DNA, the CDR3 is TGCAGTGCTAGAGATGTGCGGGGACAGGGGGGCTACGAGCAGTACTTC.